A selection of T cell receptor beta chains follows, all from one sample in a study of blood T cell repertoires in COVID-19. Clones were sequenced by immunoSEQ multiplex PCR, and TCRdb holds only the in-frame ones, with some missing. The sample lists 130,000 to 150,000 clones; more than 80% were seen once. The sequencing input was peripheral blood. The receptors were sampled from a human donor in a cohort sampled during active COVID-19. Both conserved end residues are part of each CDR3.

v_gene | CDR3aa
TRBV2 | CASRILAGAEQFF
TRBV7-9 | CASSLVQGSPLHF
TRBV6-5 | CASSPVRGSRETQYF
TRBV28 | CASCPGGAGNSPLHF
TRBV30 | CAWREGMNTEAFF
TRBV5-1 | CASSLEIAGAKETQYF
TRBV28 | CASSSKQASDEQYF
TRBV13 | CASSHRIGTGDGNTIYF
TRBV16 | CASSRQGGNEQFF
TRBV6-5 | CASTPRTGLAGELFF
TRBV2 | CARSIRTGTSNTEAFF
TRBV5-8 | CASSRYSGQGYLSNQPQHF